A selection of T cell receptor beta chains follows, all from one sample in a study of blood T cells in healthy people across ages. TCRdb reanalysed the 5' RACE reads using MiXCR and keeps one entry per CDR3 protein. The profile covers roughly 680,000 distinct CDR3 sequences, with 52% appearing a single time and roughly 13% taken by the ten largest. Source material: blood. The receptor set was obtained from a woman older than 75 in good health. CDR3s leave out the opening cysteine and the closing phenylalanine or tryptophan. Part of the rows lack a size; the others show once, few, many or a class for expanded clones.

CDR3 length | V gene | clone size | CDR3 protein
14 | TRBV5-1 | - | ASSLGGTSPNNEQF
11 | TRBV6-4 | many | AISGHTGNIQY
13 | TRBV5-1 | few | ASSILAGNTDTQY
13 | TRBV2 | many | ASSEEGLLTHEQY
12 | TRBV7-2 | few | ASSFRVVNEKLF
14 | TRBV5-1 | few | ASSLAPTSGNNEQF
14 | TRBV5-6 | once | ASSLGPTGSNYGYT
12 | TRBV12-3/TRBV12-4 | - | ASSPGLSLQPQH
10 | TRBV13 | - | ASSLRRGELF
15 | TRBV25-1 | - | ASKGPKQGQVYPETF
11 | TRBV29-1 | many | SVTGGPYNEQF
11 | TRBV19 | once | ASSFLGRQPQH
11 | TRBV3-1 | few | ASSQGLSYGYT
12 | TRBV7-9 | - | VSSHWTVQETQY
12 | TRBV24-1 | - | ATSDFNSRETQY
11 | TRBV10-3 | - | AISMAGPGELF
14 | TRBV20-1 | few | SASSRAGAHGQPQH
10 | TRBV6-2/TRBV6-3 | - | ASTSHRETQY
17 | TRBV27 | few | ASSYLAGQGAFSYNEQF